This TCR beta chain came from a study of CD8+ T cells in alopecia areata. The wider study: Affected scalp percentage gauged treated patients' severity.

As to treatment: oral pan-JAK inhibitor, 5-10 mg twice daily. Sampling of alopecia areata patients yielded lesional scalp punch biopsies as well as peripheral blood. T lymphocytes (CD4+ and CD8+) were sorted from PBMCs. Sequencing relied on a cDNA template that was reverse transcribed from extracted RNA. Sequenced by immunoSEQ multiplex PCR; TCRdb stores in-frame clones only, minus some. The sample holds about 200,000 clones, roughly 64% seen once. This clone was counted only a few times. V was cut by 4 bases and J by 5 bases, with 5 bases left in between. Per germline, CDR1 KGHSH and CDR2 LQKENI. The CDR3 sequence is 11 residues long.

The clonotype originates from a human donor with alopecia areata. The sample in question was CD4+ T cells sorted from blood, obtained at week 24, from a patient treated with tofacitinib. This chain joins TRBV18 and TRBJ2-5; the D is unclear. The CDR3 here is CASSLRETQYF. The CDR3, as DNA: TGTGCCAGCTCACTGAGGGAGACCCAGTACTTC.